The present T cell receptor (beta chain) was sequenced within a study of blood T cell repertoires in COVID-19. At the level of the study: Whether acute or convalescent, the COVID-19 samples came from the United States, Italy and Spain. PBMCs, B-cell-depleted T cells, or T cells were the source of the cDNA or gDNA that made up the material.

In germline, CDR1 is MNHEY, CDR2 SMNVEV (reference sequence). The CDR3 is 15 residues long. V shed 7 bases, J shed 5 bases, and the junction held 11 bases outside the gene matches. Study processing details: Amplification of reference gene primers was used by the study to estimate nucleated cell counts. Clones were sequenced by immunoSEQ multiplex PCR, and TCRdb holds only the in-frame ones, with some missing. The V and J calls and clone size were taken over from that table, and D and trimming were inferred from the DNA. The sample lists fewer than 200,000 clones; 87% were seen once. This TCR was recovered from an older woman with COVID-19, enrolled during active disease. This chain links TRBV27 with TRBJ2-5, with 9 bases matching TRBD1. Sequencing input: peripheral blood. The CDR3, as DNA: TGTGCCAGCAAGACAGGGGGGCTTATTGCGGAGACCCAGTACTTC. It is translated as CASKTGGLIAETQYF.